The entry that follows covers one TCR beta chain sequence. The data derive from a study of technical replicates of blood from a few donors. Clones were read by immunoSEQ multiplex PCR, and TCRdb kept only the in-frame ones, dropping some. The repertoire holds under 55,000 clones, with around 95% as singletons. The receptor was derived from a human donor in good health. Sequencing was done on a sample of T cells isolated from PBMCs.

The CDR3 loop is CASSPPALFTGSYEQYF. The CDR3 nucleotides read TGTGCCAGCTCACCACCGGCGTTATTTACCGGGTCCTACGAGCAGTACTTC. The V call is TRBV18, the J call TRBJ2-7; unclear D gene. Germline V gene data show CDR1 as KGHSH and CDR2 as LQKENI. With 0 bases removed from V and 1 base from J, the gap between germline ends came to 16 bases. This CDR3 region has 17 residues.